The 29 T cell receptor beta chains in this list originate from one sample, sequenced in a study of immune characterization of retroperitoneal liposarcoma. TCRdb re-derived calls from the PCR reads in MiXCR, one entry per CDR3 protein. The sample yields roughly 11,000 distinct CDR3 sequences, approximately 24% seen once. Sequencing input: blood. These receptors originate from a female donor with retroperitoneal liposarcoma.

This clonotype was detected ten times or more. The CDR3 DNA is TGTGCCAGCAGAGGGCAGGGTGTCTATGGCTACACCTTC. This translates into CASRGQGVYGYTF. The chain is built from TRBV6-1 and TRBJ1-2; possibly TRBD1 for D (5 bases). The V end lost 6 bases, the J end lost 4 bases, and 12 bases lay between the germline ends. CDR1 and CDR2 (germline): MNHNS, SASEGT. The CDR3 is made up of 13 amino acids.

This clonotype has at least ten counts. V gene TRBV5-1 combines with J gene TRBJ2-1, with TRBD2 identical over 11 bases. The CDR3 is 17 residues long. Germline loops: CDR1 SGHRS, CDR2 YFSETQ. After removal of 3 bases from V and 3 bases from J, the junction contained 8 bases not matched to a gene. The CDR3 nucleotides are TGCGCCAGCAGCTCAACTAGCGGGAGACTGTACTACAATGAGCAGTTCTTC. It codes for CASSSTSGRLYYNEQFF.

This clonotype appeared many times. The gene calls are TRBV27 and TRBJ2-4; no definite D call. CDR3 length equals 11 residues. Deletions cut 2 bases from V and 9 bases from J, with 5 bases between. Germline CDR1 and CDR2: MNHEY and SMNVEV (reference sequence). The CDR3 sequence is CASSLGGIQYF. The CDR3 bases are TGTGCCAGCAGTTTAGGTGGCATTCAGTACTTC.

Comment on this clonotype: Just one base apart from a much larger clone, this may be a read error. Written as DNA, the CDR3 is TGTGCCATCAGTCCATATGATGCAGGAAGGGATGAGCAGTTCTTC. The encoded protein is CAISPYDAGRDEQFF. The J gene is TRBJ2-1, the V gene TRBV12-3 or TRBV12-4; D is uncertain. The CDR3 sequence is 15 residues long.

The table lists this clonotype with many counts. The chain is built from TRBV6-1 and TRBJ2-2; no definite D call. V was trimmed by 0 bases and J by 8 bases, leaving 10 bases between them. Per germline, CDR1 MNHNS and CDR2 SASEGT. The CDR3 totals 14 residues. The CDR3 DNA sequence: TGTGCCAGCAGTGAAGCCGCGGCACCGGGGGAGCTGTTTTTT. Its protein is CASSEAAAPGELFF.

This clonotype was counted many times. The V and J genes are TRBV12-3 or TRBV12-4 and TRBJ1-1, with D hard to call. Trimming shortened V by 2 bases and J by 1 base, and 5 bases separated the two germline ends. The CDR3 loop spans 13 amino acids. The CDR3 nucleotides read TGTGCCAGCAGTTTAAAGGGGAACACTGAAGCTTTCTTT. It is translated as CASSLKGNTEAFF.

This chain uses TRBV25-1 with TRBJ2-6, with D perhaps matching TRBD1 (6 bases). Germline lookup yields CDR1 MGHDK and CDR2 SYGVNS. The CDR3 has 19 residues. V was shortened by 3 bases and J by 0 bases, with 18 bases between the two germline ends. CDR3 loop: CASSDPQGGRPSGANVLTF. CDR3 bases: TGTGCCAGCAGTGACCCTCAAGGGGGACGGCCCTCTGGGGCCAACGTCCTGACTTTC.

This clonotype was picked up many times. The chain couples TRBV10-1 to TRBJ2-2, with TRBD1 matching over 7 bases. The CDR3 runs to 16 residues. With 6 bases clipped from V and 4 bases from J, the junction kept 11 bases outside the gene matches. Germline values: CDR1 WNHNN, CDR2 SYGVQD (reference sequence). The CDR3 spells CASSDARQGATGELFF. CDR3 DNA sequence: TGCGCCAGCAGCGACGCTCGACAGGGCGCCACCGGGGAGCTGTTTTTT.

The V call is TRBV7-2, the J call TRBJ2-5; a weak D match, TRBD2 (6 bases). V gave up 1 base and J gave up 7 bases, with 13 bases separating them. From germline, CDR1 is SGHTA and CDR2 FQGNSA. CDR3 length equals 14 residues. CDR3 coding DNA: TGTGCCAGCAGCTTAGAGGATTGGCGGGGGACCCAGTACTTC. Translation: CASSLEDWRGTQYF. Full variable domain (rest looked up from reference TRBV7-2 and TRBJ2-5): GAGVSQSPSNKVTEKGKDVELRCDPISGHTALYWYRQSLGQGLEFLIYFQGNSAPDKSGLPSDRFSAERTGGSVSTLTIQRTQQEDSAVYLCASSLEDWRGTQYFGPGTRLLVL.

By share of the sample, this clonotype is medium-sized (0.01 to 0.1%). The V call is TRBV6-1, the J call TRBJ2-5, with D perhaps TRBD1 (6 bases). Germline V lookup: CDR1 MNHNS, CDR2 SASEGT. There are 14 residues in the CDR3. The V end was cut by 6 bases, the J end by 7 bases, with 18 bases between. CDR3 amino acids: CASSYYRAQSTQYF. CDR3 in DNA: TGTGCCAGCAGCTATTACAGGGCTCAGTCGACCCAGTACTTC.

The chain carries TRBV11-2 and TRBJ2-5, with TRBD2 identical over 11 bases. The CDR3 runs 16 residues. Germline CDR1 and CDR2: SGHAT and FQNNGV. V dropped 5 bases and J dropped 5; count of bases not matched to a gene: 10. Written as DNA, the CDR3 is TGTGCCAGCAGCCGACAAACTAGCGGGAGCAGGGAGACCCAGTACTTC. Its translation is CASSRQTSGSRETQYF. Full variable domain (outside the CDR3, taken from reference TRBV11-2 and TRBJ2-5): EAGVAQSPRYKIIEKRQSVAFWCNPISGHATLYWYQQILGQGPKLLIQFQNNGVVDDSQLPKDRFSAERLKGVDSTLKIQPAKLEDSAVYLCASSRQTSGSRETQYFGPGTRLLVL.

The chain combines TRBV12-3 or TRBV12-4 with TRBJ2-1, with 13 nucleotides matching TRBD2. After removal of 10 bases from V and 10 bases from J, the junction contained 10 bases not matched to a gene. This CDR3 has 14 amino acids. Here the CDR3 reads CATRLAGGSYEQFF. The CDR3 DNA reads as TGTGCCACCAGACTAGCGGGAGGATCCTACGAGCAGTTCTTC.

This clonotype was seen a few times. This chain links TRBV27 with TRBJ2-1; D unresolved. This CDR3 region has 14 residues. CDR1 and CDR2 (germline): MNHEY, SMNVEV (reference sequence). The V end lost 2 bases, the J end lost 4 bases, and 9 bases lay between the germline ends. CDR3 in amino acids: CASSLLPQYNEQFF. DNA for the CDR3: TGTGCCAGCAGTTTACTCCCCCAATACAATGAGCAGTTCTTC.

The chain couples TRBV5-4 to TRBJ2-5; TRBD2 aligns across 7 bases. CDR3 size: 18 residues. With V trimmed by 4 bases and J by 2 bases, 17 bases remained unmatched. CDR1 and CDR2 (germline): SGHNT, YYREEE (reference sequence). The CDR3 sequence: CASSLALQGRGPQETQYF. As DNA, the CDR3 is TGTGCCAGCAGCCTCGCCCTTCAAGGGAGGGGCCCACAAGAGACCCAGTACTTC.

Judged by abundance, this clonotype is medium-sized. The J gene is TRBJ2-7, the V gene TRBV12-5; D is ambiguous. Germline V CDR1 and CDR2: LGHNT, FRNRAP. Trimming took off 5 bases at V and 0 bases at J, with 11 bases between the two ends. The CDR3 length is 14 residues. The DNA for the CDR3 is TGTGCTAGTGGTCAGGACGTGGACTCCTACGAGCAGTACTTC. Residues: CASGQDVDSYEQYF.

By its share, this clonotype is medium-sized. The genes are TRBV6-1 and TRBJ2-3; D possibly corresponds to TRBD2 (5 bases). This CDR3 region has 15 residues. Trimming removed 7 bases at V and 3 bases at J, with 17 bases between. Germline CDR1 reads MNHNS; CDR2 reads SASEGT. CDR3 loop: CASTPGSQVTDTQYF. In nucleotides, the CDR3 is TGTGCCAGCACCCCGGGGTCTCAGGTAACAGATACGCAGTATTTT.

The chain employs TRBV5-4 and TRBJ2-7; D might be TRBD2 (7 bases). The CDR3 totals 17 residues. CDR1 and CDR2 from the germline V gene are SGHNT and YYREEE (reference sequence). Trimming shortened V by 4 bases and J by 5 bases, and 25 bases separated the two germline ends. Here the CDR3 reads CASSPRGAASGRNEQYF. The CDR3 bases are TGTGCCAGCAGCCCGAGGGGGGCGGCTAGCGGCCGCAACGAGCAGTACTTC.

The DNA for the CDR3 is TGTGCCAGCAGTTACTCGTTGGCAACTGGAAACACCATATATTTT. It is translated as CASSYSLATGNTIYF. The rearrangement links TRBV6-8 to TRBJ1-3; D gene unclear. Germline CDR1 reads MNHGY; CDR2 reads SAAAGT. CDR3 size: 15 residues. Trimming shortened V by 0 bases and J by 2 bases, and 8 bases separated the two germline ends.

This clonotype was counted between two and nine times. The chain is built from TRBV20-1 and TRBJ2-2, with 10 positions matching TRBD1. CDR1 and CDR2 from the germline V gene are DFQATT and SNEGSKA (reference sequence). J gave up 4 bases and V 6 bases, and 5 bases lay outside the gene matches. This CDR3 comprises 14 residues. The CDR3: CSAQDRGSTGELFF. The DNA for the CDR3 is TGCAGTGCCCAGGACAGGGGGAGCACCGGGGAGCTGTTTTTT.

This clonotype is judged medium-sized. The V and J genes are TRBV6-1 and TRBJ2-6; tentative D call: TRBD2 (6 bases). The germline V gene encodes CDR1 MNHNS and CDR2 SASEGT. Trimming removed 7 bases at V and 0 bases at J, with 13 bases between. This CDR3 region has 16 residues. The CDR3 DNA reads as TGTGCCAGCAACGGGAGAGAAAACTCTGGGGCCAACGTCCTGACTTTC. It is translated as CASNGRENSGANVLTF.

This clonotype is termed medium-sized. This chain joins TRBV6-1 and TRBJ2-6; D is ambiguous. Germline V gene lookup returns CDR1 MNHNS and CDR2 SASEGT. V lost 6 bases to trimming and J lost 1 base, with 10 bases between them. The CDR3 loop spans 15 amino acids. CDR3 region: CASSYDTSGANVLTF. The DNA for the CDR3 is TGTGCCAGCAGCTATGACACTTCTGGGGCCAACGTCCTGACTTTC.

The table lists this clonotype with many counts. V gene TRBV7-8 combines with J gene TRBJ2-3; D gene ambiguous. Trimming stripped 2 bases from V and 6 bases from J, with 9 bases between. The CDR3 runs 13 residues. Germline lookup yields CDR1 SGHVS and CDR2 FQNEAQ. For the CDR3, the DNA is TGTGCCAGCAGCTTACCCCTCGGGGATACGCAGTATTTT. Protein product: CASSLPLGDTQYF.

This chain uses TRBV12-3 or TRBV12-4 with TRBJ1-1, with 8 bases fitting TRBD1. This CDR3 is built from 13 residues. After removal of 4 bases from V and 8 bases from J, the junction contained 6 bases not matched to a gene. In nucleotides, the CDR3 is TGTGCCAGCAGTTCCGGGGGGGACAGGGAAGCTTTCTTT. This codes for CASSSGGDREAFF.

This chain connects TRBV4-1 to TRBJ2-5; D is undetermined. The DNA end lines up better with TRBJ2-7; the J call may be wrong. Germline values: CDR1 MGHRA, CDR2 YSYEKL. The length of the CDR3 is 15 residues. In nucleotides, the CDR3 is TGCGCCAGCAGCCAAGAGTCAGCATCCGCCTACGAGCAGTACTTC. Translating gives CASSQESASAYEQYF.

The chain recombines TRBV6-4 with TRBJ2-5; 8 nucleotides align to TRBD2. The V segment lost 9 bases and the J segment 3 bases; nucleotides outside the gene matches: 3. CDR3 length: 12 residues. Germline CDR1 MRHNA, CDR2 SNTAGT. The CDR3 loop is CARGSGKETQYF. The CDR3 bases are TGTGCCAGAGGTAGCGGGAAAGAGACCCAGTACTTC.

There are a few counts of this clonotype. The V call is TRBV27, the J call TRBJ2-1; tentative D call: TRBD2 (6 bases). Judging by the DNA end, TRBJ2-7 fits better; the J call may be wrong. This CDR3 spans 14 amino acids. Per germline, CDR1 MNHEY and CDR2 SMNVEV (reference sequence). The CDR3 nucleotides read TGTGCCAGCAGTTTAAGGTCGGAGGGTTACGAGCAGTACTTC. It encodes CASSLRSEGYEQYF.

This clonotype was seen at least ten times. The chain couples TRBV12-3 or TRBV12-4 to TRBJ2-1, with D unclear. The closer fit of TRBJ2-7 to the DNA end suggests the J call may be wrong. The CDR3 length is 11 residues. The CDR3, as DNA: TGTGCCAGCAGTTTAGACAATGAGCAGTACTTC. Translating it yields CASSLDNEQYF.

The chain links TRBV7-2 to TRBJ1-4, with D possibly matching TRBD1 (6 bases). Per germline, CDR1 SGHTA and CDR2 FQGNSA. The CDR3 loop spans 14 amino acids. Trimming left V 8 bases short and J 7 bases short, with 17 bases between. The CDR3 DNA reads TGTGCCAGCTCCCCTTTTCAGGGGCTTGAAAAACTGTTTTTT. It is translated as CASSPFQGLEKLFF.

On this clonotype: Just one base apart from a much larger clone, this may be a read error. This chain joins TRBV27 and TRBJ2-5; 12 nucleotides agree with TRBD1. Losses at the gene ends were 6 bases for V and 5 bases for J; bases not matched to a gene: 10. This CDR3 has 16 amino acids. From germline, CDR1 is MNHEY and CDR2 SMNVEV (reference sequence). CDR3 sequence (DNA): TGTGCCAGCAGCCCCGTTGGGACAGGGGGCGGGGAGACCCAGTACTTC. It codes for CASSPVGTGGGETQYF.